This T cell receptor (beta chain) was sequenced during a study of blood T cell repertoires in COVID-19. Study information: The samples span acute and convalescent COVID-19 from the United States, Italy and Spain. The cDNA or gDNA used as material had been derived from T cells, B-cell-depleted T cells, or PBMCs.

From germline, CDR1 is SGHKS and CDR2 YYEKEE (reference sequence). V shed 3 bases and J 13 bases; nucleotides not matched to a gene: 9. The CDR3 consists of 12 residues. In the authors' methods: The assay estimated nucleated cells by amplifying reference gene primers. Profiled with immunoSEQ multiplex PCR; TCRdb holds only in-frame clones, not every one. V, J and clone size reflect that table, while D and trimming were determined from the DNA. The data hold some 270,000 clones, with about 82% observed a single time. Study members were between about 18 and 100 years old and lived in around 24 US regions.

The sequence was collected from a woman aged 45-65 years with acute COVID-19. The sample taken for sequencing was PBMCs or T cells enriched from blood (not recorded which). The V gene is TRBV5-5, the J gene TRBJ1-2, with 7 bases lining up with TRBD1. The CDR3 protein is CASSSRQGFFTF. The CDR3 nucleotides are TGTGCCAGCAGCTCCAGACAGGGATTCTTCACCTTC. The full variable domain, its missing parts supplied by reference TRBV5-5 and TRBJ1-2, is DAGVTQSPTHLIKTRGQQVTLRCSPISGHKSVSWYQQVLGQGPQFIFQYYEKEERGRGNFPDRFSARQFPNYSSELNVNALLLGDSALYLCASSSRQGFFTFGSGTRLTVV.